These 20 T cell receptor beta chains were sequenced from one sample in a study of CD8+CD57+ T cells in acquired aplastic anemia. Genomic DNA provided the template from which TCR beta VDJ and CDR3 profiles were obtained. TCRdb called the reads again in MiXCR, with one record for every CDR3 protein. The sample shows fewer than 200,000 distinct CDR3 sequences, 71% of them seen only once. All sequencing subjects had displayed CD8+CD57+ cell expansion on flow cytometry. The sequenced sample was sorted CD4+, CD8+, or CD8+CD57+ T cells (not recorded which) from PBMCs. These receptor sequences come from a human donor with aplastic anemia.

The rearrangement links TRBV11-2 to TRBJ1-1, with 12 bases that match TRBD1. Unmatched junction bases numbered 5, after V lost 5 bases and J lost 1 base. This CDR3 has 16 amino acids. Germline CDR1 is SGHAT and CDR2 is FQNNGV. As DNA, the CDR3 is TGTGCCAGCAGCATGGGACAGGGGGCTCGGAACACTGAAGCTTTCTTT. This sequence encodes CASSMGQGARNTEAFF.

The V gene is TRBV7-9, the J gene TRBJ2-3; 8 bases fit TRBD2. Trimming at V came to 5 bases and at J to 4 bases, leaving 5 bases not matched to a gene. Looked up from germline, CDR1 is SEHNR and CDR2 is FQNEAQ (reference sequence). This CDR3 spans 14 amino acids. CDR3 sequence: CASSNGLAADTQYF. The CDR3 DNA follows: TGTGCCAGCAGCAACGGACTAGCAGCAGATACGCAGTATTTT.

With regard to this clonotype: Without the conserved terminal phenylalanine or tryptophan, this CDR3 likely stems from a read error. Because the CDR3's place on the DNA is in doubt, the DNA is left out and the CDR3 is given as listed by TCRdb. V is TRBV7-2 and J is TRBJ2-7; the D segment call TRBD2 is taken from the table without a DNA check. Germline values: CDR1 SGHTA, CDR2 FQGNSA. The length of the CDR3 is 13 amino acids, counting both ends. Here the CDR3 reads CASSLGFGAAPYL.

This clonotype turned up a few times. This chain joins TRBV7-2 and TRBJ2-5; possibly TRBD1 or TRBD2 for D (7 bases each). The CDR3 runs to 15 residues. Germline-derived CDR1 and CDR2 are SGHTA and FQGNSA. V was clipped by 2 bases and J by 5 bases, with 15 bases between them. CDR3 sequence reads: CASSLRRGGAETQYF. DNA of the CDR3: TGTGCCAGCAGCTTACGCAGGGGGGGAGCGGAGACCCAGTACTTC.

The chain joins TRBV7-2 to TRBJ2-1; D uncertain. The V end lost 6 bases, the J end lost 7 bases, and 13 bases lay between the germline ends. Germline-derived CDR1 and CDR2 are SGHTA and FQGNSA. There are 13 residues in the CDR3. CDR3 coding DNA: TGTGCCAGCAGACCAGGACGGCGGAATGAGCAGTTCTTC. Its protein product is CASRPGRRNEQFF.

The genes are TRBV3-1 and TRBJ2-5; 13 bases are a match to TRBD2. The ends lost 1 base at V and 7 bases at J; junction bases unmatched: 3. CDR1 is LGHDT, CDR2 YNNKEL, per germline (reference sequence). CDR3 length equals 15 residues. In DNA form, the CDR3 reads TGTGCCAGCAGCCAAGTAGGGACTAGCGGGGTGACCCAGTACTTC. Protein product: CASSQVGTSGVTQYF.

The CDR3 DNA is TGTGCCAGTAGTAGTACAGGGGAAGTAAGAGAGACCCAGTACTTC. It is translated as CASSSTGEVRETQYF. This chain connects TRBV19 to TRBJ2-5; TRBD1 matches at 7 bases. Germline V gene sequence: CDR1 LNHDA, CDR2 SQIVND (reference sequence). J was trimmed by 4 bases and V by 4 bases; bases with no gene match: 9. The CDR3 is 15 residues long. Using reference TRBV19 and TRBJ2-5 for the parts outside the CDR3, the full variable domain is DGGITQSPKYLFRKEGQNVTLSCEQNLNHDAMYWYRQDPGQGLRLIYYSQIVNDFQKGDIAEGYSVSREKKESFPLTVTSAQKNPTAFYLCASSSTGEVRETQYFGPGTRLLVL.

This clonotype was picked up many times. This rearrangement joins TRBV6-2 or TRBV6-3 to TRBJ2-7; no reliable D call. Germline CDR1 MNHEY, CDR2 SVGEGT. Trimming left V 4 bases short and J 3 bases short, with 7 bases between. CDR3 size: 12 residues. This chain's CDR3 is CASSSRHYEQYV. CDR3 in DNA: TGTGCCAGCAGTTCGCGGCACTACGAGCAGTACGTC.

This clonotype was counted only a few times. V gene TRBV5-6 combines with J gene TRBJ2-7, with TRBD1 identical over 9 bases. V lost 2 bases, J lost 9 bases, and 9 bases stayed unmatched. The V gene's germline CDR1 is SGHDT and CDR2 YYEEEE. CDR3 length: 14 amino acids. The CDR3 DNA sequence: TGTGCCAGCAGCTTAGGGACAGGGTCTTTATGGCAGTACTTC. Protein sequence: CASSLGTGSLWQYF.

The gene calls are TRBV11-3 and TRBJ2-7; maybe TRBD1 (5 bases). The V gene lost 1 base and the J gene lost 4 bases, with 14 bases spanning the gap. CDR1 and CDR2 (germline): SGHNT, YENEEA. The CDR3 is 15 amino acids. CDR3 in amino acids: CASSLAGQGRYEQYF. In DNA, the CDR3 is TGTGCCAGCAGCTTAGCGGGCCAGGGAAGGTACGAGCAGTACTTC. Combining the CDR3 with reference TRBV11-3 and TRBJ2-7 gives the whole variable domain EAGVVQSPRYKIIEKKQPVAFWCNPISGHNTLYWYLQNLGQGPELLIRYENEEAVDDSQLPKDRFSAERLKGVDSTLKIQPAELGDSAVYLCASSLAGQGRYEQYFGPGTRLTVT.

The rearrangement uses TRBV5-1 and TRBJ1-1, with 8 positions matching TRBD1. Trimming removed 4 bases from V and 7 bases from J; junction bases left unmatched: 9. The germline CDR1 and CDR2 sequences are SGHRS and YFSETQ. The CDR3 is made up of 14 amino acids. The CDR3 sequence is CASSPEGQAIEAFF. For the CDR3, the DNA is TGCGCCAGCAGCCCGGAGGGACAGGCGATTGAAGCTTTCTTT. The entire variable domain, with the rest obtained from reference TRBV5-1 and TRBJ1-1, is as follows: KAGVTQTPRYLIKTRGQQVTLSCSPISGHRSVSWYQQTPGQGLQFLFEYFSETQRNKGNFPGRFSGRQFSNSRSEMNVSTLELGDSALYLCASSPEGQAIEAFFGQGTRLTVV.

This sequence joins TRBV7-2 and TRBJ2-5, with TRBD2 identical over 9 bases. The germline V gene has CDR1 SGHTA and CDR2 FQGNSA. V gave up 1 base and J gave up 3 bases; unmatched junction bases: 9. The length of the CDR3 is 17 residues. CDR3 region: CASSLVGGRGGKETQYF. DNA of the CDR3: TGTGCCAGCAGCTTAGTAGGAGGGCGGGGGGGAAAAGAGACCCAGTACTTC.

Written as DNA, the CDR3 is TGTGCCAGCAGCTCCGCGGGAGGGCAAGAGACCCAGTACTTC. Translation: CASSSAGGQETQYF. The gene calls are TRBV7-3 and TRBJ2-5; 9 bases align to TRBD2. Trimming removed 4 bases from V and 2 bases from J; junction bases left unmatched: 2. Germline lookup yields CDR1 SGHTA and CDR2 FQGTGA. The CDR3 spans 14 residues. The full variable domain, in which reference TRBV7-3 and TRBJ2-5 provide the parts outside the CDR3, is GAGVSQTPSNKVTEKGKYVELRCDPISGHTALYWYRQSLGQGPEFLIYFQGTGAADDSGLPNDRFFAVRPEGSVSTLKIQRTERGDSAVYLCASSSAGGQETQYFGPGTRLLVL.

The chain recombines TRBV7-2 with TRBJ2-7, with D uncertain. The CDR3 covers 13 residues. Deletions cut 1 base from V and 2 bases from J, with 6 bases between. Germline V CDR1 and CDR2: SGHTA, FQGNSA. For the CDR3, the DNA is TGTGCCAGCAGCTTAGGGGCGACCTACGAGCAGTACTTC. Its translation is CASSLGATYEQYF.

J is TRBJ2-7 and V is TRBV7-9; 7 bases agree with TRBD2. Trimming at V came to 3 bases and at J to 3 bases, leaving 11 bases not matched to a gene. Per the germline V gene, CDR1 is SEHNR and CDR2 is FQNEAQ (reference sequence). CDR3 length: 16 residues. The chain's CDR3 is CASSFGTGTINYEQYF. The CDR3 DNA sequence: TGTGCCAGCAGCTTTGGGACGGGGACTATAAACTACGAGCAGTACTTC. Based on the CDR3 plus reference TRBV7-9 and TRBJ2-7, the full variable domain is DTGVSQNPRHKITKRGQNVTFRCDPISEHNRLYWYRQTLGQGPEFLTYFQNEAQLEKSRLLSDRFSAERPKGSFSTLEIQRTEQGDSAMYLCASSFGTGTINYEQYFGPGTRLTVT.

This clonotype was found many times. The CDR3 sequence is CASSYGDSPGAGNEQFF. CDR3 nucleotides: TGTGCCAGCTCTTACGGGGACTCCCCCGGCGCAGGAAATGAGCAGTTCTTC. This sequence joins TRBV6-5 and TRBJ2-1, with D possibly matching TRBD2 (6 bases). Trimming cost V 8 bases and J 7 bases, with 27 bases left between them. CDR1 and CDR2 from the germline V gene are MNHEY and SVGAGI. The CDR3 consists of 17 residues.

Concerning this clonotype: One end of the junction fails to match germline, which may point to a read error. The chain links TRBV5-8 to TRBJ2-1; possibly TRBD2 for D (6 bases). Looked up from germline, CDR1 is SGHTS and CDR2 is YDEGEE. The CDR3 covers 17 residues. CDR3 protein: CASSPGRYGGTYNEQFF. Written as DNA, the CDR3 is TGCGCCAGCAGCCCGGGGAGGTACGGCGGGACCTACAATGAGCAGTTCTTC.

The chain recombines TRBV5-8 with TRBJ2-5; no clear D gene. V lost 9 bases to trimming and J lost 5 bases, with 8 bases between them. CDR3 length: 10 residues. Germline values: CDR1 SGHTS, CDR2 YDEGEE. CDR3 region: CATYRETQYF. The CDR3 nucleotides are TGTGCCACCTATCGGGAGACCCAGTACTTC.

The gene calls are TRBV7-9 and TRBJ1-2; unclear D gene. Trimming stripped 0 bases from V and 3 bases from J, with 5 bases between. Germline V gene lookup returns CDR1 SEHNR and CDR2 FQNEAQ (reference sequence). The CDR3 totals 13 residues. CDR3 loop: CASSLAVDYGYTF. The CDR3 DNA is TGTGCCAGCAGCTTAGCCGTTGACTATGGCTACACCTTC.

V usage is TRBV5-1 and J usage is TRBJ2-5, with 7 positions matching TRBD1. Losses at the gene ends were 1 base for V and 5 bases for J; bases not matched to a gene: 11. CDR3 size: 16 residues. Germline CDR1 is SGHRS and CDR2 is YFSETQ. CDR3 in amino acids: CASSLRPDRATETQYF. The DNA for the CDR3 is TGCGCCAGCAGCTTGAGGCCCGACAGGGCGACGGAGACCCAGTACTTC.